The sequence of this T cell receptor beta chain was determined in a study of tumour-infiltrating T cells in Burkitt lymphoma. Study as a whole: Overall and progression-free survival were predicted by productive clonality.

Profiling relied on immunoSEQ multiplex PCR, and the TCRdb table lists in-frame clones only, not all of them. The sample lists 4,000 to 5,000 clones; around four fifths were seen once. V shed 6 bases and J 0 bases; nucleotides not matched to a gene: 7. There are 15 residues in the CDR3. Germline V CDR1 and CDR2: SGHRS, YFSETQ. This receptor was obtained from a human donor with diffuse large B-cell lymphoma. Some clones in this sample may be carry-over from other donors' samples. The rearrangement joins TRBV5-1 to TRBJ2-3; 7 bases agree with TRBD2. The sample was tumor tissue. For the CDR3, the DNA is TGCGCCAGCATCCCTCATAGCGGGAGCACAGATACGCAGTATTTT. Encoded protein: CASIPHSGSTDTQYF.